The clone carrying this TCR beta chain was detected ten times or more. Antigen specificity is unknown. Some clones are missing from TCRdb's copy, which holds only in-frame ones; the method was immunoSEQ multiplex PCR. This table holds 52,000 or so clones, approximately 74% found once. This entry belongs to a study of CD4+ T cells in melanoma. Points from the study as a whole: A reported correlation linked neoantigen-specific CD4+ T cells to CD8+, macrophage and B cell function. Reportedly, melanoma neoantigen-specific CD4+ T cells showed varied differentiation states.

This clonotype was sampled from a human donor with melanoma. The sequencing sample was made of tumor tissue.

The CDR3 coding sequence is TGTGCCAGCAGCCTCGGGGCTGCCTATGGCTACACCTTC. Translating it yields CASSLGAAYGYTF. The chain is built from TRBV7-3 and TRBJ1-2; D is possibly TRBD1 (5 bases). Germline V lookup: CDR1 SGHTA, CDR2 FQGTGA. The CDR3 sequence is 13 residues long. V lost 5 bases to trimming and J lost 4 bases, with 11 bases between them.